This TCR beta chain came from a study of vaccination and CD4 T cells after COVID-19. For the study at large: Sampling that followed vaccination took place a median about 75 days after dose two, within a range of 14 to 241.

The CDR3 runs to 12 residues. The V segment lost 6 bases and the J segment 2 bases; nucleotides outside the gene matches: 3. Germline CDR1 SQVTM, CDR2 ANQGSEA. Scientists ran DNA taken from cultured CD4+ T cells through the Oncomine TCR Beta short-read assay for sequencing. From cultured CD4+ T cells, genomic DNA was extracted. Using its own MiXCR run on the PCR reads, TCRdb lists one record per CDR3 protein. Seen here are around 18,000 distinct CDR3 sequences, 51% observed once, and the top ten hold roughly 10%. Treatment: approximately 11-day PBMC culture with coronavirus spike peptide pools or control peptides (ViraFEST assay). When approximately nine days of culture had elapsed, CD4+ T cells were isolated by negative selection. Remarks on this clonotype: Its antigen remains unknown.

This receptor was obtained from a human donor who had recovered from COVID-19. The sample in question was CD4+ T cells from blood, cultured in vitro, obtained before SARS-CoV-2 vaccination. The chain has TRBV29-1 and TRBJ2-5; 7 nucleotides agree with TRBD1. The chain's CDR3 is CSVEGQQETQYF. CDR3 DNA: TGCAGCGTCGAGGGACAGCAAGAGACCCAGTACTTC.